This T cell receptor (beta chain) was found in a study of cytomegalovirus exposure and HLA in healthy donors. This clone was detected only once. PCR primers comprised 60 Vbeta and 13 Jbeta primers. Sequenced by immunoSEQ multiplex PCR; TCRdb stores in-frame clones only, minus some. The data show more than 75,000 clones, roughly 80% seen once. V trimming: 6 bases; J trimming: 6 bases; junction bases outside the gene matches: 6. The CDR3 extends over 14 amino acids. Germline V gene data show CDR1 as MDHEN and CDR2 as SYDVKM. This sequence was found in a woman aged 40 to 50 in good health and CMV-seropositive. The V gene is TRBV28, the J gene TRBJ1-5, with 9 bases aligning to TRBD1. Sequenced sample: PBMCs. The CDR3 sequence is CASRRGQGPQPQHF. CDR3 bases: TGTGCCAGCAGGCGGGGACAGGGTCCTCAGCCCCAGCATTTT.